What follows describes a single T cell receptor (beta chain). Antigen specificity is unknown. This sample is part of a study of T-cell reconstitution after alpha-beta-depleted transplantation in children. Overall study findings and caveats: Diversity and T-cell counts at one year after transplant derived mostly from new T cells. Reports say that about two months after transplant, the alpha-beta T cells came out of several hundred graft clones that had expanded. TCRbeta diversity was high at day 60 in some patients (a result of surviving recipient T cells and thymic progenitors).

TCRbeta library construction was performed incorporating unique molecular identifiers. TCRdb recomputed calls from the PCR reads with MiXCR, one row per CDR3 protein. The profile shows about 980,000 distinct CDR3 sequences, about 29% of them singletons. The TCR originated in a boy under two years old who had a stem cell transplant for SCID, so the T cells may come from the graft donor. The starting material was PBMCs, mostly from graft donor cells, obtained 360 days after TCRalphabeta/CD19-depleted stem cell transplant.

The CDR3 nucleotides are TGTGCCAGCAGCCAAGATGGTAGATACGATAGCAATCAGCCCCAGCATTTT. The encoded protein is CASSQDGRYDSNQPQHF. The J gene is TRBJ1-5, the V gene TRBV4-2, with D unclear. CDR1 and CDR2 from the germline V gene are LGHNA and YNFKEQ. Trimming pared 0 bases from V and 0 bases from J, leaving 12 bases between. The CDR3 is made up of 17 amino acids.